Many counts were recorded for the clone carrying this T cell receptor (beta chain). These data are taken from a study of early T cells in non-severe SARS-CoV-2 infection. The CDR3 is made up of 13 amino acids. Germline-derived CDR1 and CDR2 are MDHEN and SYDVKM. Trimming cost V 5 bases and J 4 bases, with 11 bases left between them. Individual cDNA molecules received unique molecular identifiers during library preparation. From the 5' RACE reads, TCRdb called clonotypes with MiXCR, one entry per CDR3 protein. The table has tens of thousands of distinct CDR3 sequences, 5.5% to 8.5% seen once; the top ten hold about 5.8%.

This sequence originates from an adult who was a healthcare worker with PCR-confirmed SARS-CoV-2 infection or an uninfected control (not recorded which). This sequence joins TRBV28 and TRBJ2-5, with no clear D. The starting material was whole blood, obtained at baseline. For the CDR3, the DNA is TGTGCCAGCAGTCTTCTAGGTATAGAGACCCAGTACTTC. The encoded protein is CASSLLGIETQYF.